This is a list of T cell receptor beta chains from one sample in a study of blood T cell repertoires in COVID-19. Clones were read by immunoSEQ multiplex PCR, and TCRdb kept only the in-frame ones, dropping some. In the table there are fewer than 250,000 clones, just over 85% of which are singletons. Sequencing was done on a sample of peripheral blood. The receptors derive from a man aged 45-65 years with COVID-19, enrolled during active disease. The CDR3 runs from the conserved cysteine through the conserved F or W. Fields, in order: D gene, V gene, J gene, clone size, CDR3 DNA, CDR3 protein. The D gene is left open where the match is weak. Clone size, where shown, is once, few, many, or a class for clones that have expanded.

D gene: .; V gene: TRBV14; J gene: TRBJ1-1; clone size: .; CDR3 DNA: TGTGCCAGCAGCCAAGACAGGGGCAAGAACACTGAAGCTTTCTTT; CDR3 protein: CASSQDRGKNTEAFF
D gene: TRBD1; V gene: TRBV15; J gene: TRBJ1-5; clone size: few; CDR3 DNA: TGTGCCACCAGCGGCGGACAGGGTGGTAGCAATCAGCCCCAGCATTTT; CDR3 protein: CATSGGQGGSNQPQHF
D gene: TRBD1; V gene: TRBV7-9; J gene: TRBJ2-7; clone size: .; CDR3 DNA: TGTGCCAGCAGCAAGGACAGGGGGCTTTCCTACGAGCAGTACTTC; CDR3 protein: CASSKDRGLSYEQYF
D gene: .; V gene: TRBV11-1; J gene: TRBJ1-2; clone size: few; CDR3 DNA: TGTGCCAGCAGCTTAGATGGTACAACTAACTATGGCTACACCTTC; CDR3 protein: CASSLDGTTNYGYTF
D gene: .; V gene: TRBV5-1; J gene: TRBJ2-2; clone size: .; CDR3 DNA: TGCGCCAGCAGCTTAGAGGGCCTGAACACCGGGGAGCTGTTTTTT; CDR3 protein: CASSLEGLNTGELFF
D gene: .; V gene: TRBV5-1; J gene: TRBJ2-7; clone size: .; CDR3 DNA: TGCGCCAGCAGCCCAACTCCGGGGAGCTCCTACGAGCAGTACTTC; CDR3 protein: CASSPTPGSSYEQYF
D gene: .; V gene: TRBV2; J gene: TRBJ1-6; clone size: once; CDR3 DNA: TGTGCCAGCAGTAAGGGGCCGACACCCCTCCACTTT; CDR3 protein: CASSKGPTPLHF
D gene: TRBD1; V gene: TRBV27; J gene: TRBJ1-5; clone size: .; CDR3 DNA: TGTGCCAGCAGTCCTAAGACAGGGGCAAATCAGCCCCAGCATTTT; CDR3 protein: CASSPKTGANQPQHF
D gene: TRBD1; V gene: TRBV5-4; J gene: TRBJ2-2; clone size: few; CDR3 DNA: TGTGCCAGCAGCTCCGGGACAGGGGGCACGAACACCGGGGAGCTGTTTTTT; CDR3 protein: CASSSGTGGTNTGELFF
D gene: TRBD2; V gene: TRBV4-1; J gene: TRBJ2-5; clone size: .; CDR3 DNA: TGCGCCAGCAGCCAAGATATAGGTAGCGGGAGTGAGACCCAGTACTTC; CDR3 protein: CASSQDIGSGSETQYF
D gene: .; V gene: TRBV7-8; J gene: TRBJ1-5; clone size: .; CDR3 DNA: TGTGCCAGCAGCCAAGACAGGAAGACCCAGCATTTT; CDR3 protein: CASSQDRKTQHF
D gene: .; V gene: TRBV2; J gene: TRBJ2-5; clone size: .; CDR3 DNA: TGTGCCAGCAGTGAACTCGAGGAGACCCAGTACTTC; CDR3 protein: CASSELEETQYF
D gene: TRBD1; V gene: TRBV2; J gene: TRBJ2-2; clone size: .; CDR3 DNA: TGTGCCAGCAGCTCCGGACAGGGCTACACCGGGGAGCTGTTTTTT; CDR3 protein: CASSSGQGYTGELFF
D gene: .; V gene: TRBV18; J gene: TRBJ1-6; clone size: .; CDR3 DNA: TGTGCCAGCTCACAAGCTTCAGGGGTCGGACTTCATTCACCCCTCCACTTT; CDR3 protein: CASSQASGVGLHSPLHF
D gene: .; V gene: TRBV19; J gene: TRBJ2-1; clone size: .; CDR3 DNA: TGTGCCAGTAGTATATCGGACAAACTCATTGAGCAGTTCTTC; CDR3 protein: CASSISDKLIEQFF